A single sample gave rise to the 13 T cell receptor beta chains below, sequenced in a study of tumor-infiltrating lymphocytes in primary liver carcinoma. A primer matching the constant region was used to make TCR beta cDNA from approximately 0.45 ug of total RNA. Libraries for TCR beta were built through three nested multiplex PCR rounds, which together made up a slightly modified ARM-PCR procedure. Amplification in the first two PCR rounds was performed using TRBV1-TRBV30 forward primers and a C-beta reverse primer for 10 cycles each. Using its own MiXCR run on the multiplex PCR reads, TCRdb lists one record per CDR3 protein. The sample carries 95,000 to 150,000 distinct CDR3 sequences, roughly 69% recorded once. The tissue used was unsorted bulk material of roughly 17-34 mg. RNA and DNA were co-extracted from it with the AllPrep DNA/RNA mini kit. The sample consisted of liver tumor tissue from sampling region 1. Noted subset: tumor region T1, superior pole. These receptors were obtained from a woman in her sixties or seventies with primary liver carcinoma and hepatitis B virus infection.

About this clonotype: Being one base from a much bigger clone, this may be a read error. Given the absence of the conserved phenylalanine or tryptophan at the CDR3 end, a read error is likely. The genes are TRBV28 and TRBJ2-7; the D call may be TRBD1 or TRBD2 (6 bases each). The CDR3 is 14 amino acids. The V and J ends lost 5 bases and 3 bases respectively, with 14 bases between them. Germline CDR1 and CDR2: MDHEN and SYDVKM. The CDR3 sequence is CASSVGGLGYEQYL. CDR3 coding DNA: TGTGCCAGCAGTGTTGGGGGGCTAGGCTACGAGCAGTACCTC.

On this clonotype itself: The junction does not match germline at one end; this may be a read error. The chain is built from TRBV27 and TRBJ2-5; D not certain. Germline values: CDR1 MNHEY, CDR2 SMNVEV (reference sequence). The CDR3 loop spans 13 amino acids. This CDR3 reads CVSKLTNQETQYF. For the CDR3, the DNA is TGTGTCAGCAAATTAACCAACCAAGAGACCCAGTACTTC.

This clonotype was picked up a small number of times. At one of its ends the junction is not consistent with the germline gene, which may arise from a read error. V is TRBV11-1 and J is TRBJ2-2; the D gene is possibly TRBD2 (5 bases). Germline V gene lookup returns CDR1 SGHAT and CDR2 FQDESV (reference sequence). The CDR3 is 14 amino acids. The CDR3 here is CASRPSLDAGELFF. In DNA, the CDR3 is TGTGCCAGCAGACCGAGTCTTGACGCCGGGGAGCTATTTTTT. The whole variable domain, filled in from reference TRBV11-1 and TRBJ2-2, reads EAEVAQSPRYKITEKSQAVAFWCDPISGHATLYWYRQILGQGPELLVQFQDESVVDDSQLPKDRFSAERLKGVDSTLKIQPAELGDSAMYLCASRPSLDAGELFFGEGSRLTVL.

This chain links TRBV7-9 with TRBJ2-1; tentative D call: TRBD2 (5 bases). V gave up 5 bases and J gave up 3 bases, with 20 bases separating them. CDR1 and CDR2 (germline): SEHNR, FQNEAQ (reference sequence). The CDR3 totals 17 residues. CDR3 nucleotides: TGTGCCAGCAGCGCCCCTGGAGCAGGAGGCTTCTACAATGAGCAGTTCTTC. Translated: CASSAPGAGGFYNEQFF. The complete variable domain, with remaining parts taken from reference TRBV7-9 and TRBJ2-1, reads DTGVSQNPRHKITKRGQNVTFRCDPISEHNRLYWYRQTLGQGPEFLTYFQNEAQLEKSRLLSDRFSAERPKGSFSTLEIQRTEQGDSAMYLCASSAPGAGGFYNEQFFGPGTRLTVL.

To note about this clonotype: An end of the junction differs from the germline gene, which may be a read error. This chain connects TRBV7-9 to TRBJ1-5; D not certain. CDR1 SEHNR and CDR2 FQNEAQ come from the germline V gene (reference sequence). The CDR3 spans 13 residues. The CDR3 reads CASSLASNQPHHF. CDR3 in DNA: TGTGCCAGCAGCTTAGCTAGCAATCAGCCCCATCATTTT. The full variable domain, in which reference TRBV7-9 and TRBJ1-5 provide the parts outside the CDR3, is DTGVSQNPRHKITKRGQNVTFRCDPISEHNRLYWYRQTLGQGPEFLTYFQNEAQLEKSRLLSDRFSAERPKGSFSTLEIQRTEQGDSAMYLCASSLASNQPHHFGDGTRLSIL.

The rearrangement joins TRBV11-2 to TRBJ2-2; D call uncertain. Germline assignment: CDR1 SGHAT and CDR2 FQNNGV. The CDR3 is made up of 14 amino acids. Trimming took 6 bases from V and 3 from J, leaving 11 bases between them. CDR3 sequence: CASSTTVDTGELFF. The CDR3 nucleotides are TGTGCCAGCAGTACAACAGTGGACACCGGGGAGCTGTTTTTT.

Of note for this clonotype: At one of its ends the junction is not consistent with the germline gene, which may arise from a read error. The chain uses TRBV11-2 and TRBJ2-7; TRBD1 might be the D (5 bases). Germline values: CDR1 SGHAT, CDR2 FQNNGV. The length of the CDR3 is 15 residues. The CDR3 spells CASSFSTGRAKEQYF. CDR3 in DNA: TGTGCCAGTAGCTTCAGCACAGGAAGGGCTAAGGAGCAGTACTTC. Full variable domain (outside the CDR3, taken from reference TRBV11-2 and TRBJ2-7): EAGVAQSPRYKIIEKRQSVAFWCNPISGHATLYWYQQILGQGPKLLIQFQNNGVVDDSQLPKDRFSAERLKGVDSTLKIQPAKLEDSAVYLCASSFSTGRAKEQYFGPGTRLTVT.

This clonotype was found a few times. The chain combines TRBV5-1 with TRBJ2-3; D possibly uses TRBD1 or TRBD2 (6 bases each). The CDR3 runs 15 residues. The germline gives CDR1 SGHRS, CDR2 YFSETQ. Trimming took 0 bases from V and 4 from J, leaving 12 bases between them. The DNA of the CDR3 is TGCGCCAGCAGCTTGGAGGGGGGCCGGGCAGATACGCAGTATTTT. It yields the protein CASSLEGGRADTQYF.

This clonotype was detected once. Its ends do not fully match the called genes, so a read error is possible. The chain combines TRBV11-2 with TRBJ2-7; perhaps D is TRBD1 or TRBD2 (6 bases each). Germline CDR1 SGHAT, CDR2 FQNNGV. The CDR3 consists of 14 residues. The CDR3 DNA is TGTACCAGCAGCCCCCCTTCAGGGGCTAGCGAGCAATATTTC. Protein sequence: CTSSPPSGASEQYF.

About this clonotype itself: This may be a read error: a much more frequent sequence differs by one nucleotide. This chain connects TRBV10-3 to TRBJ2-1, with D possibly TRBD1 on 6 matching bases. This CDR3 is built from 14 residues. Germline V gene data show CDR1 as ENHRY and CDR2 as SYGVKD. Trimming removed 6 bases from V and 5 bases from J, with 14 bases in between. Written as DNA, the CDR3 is TGTGCCATCAGGGGCAAGGGGGATAACAATGAGCAGTTCTTC. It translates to CAIRGKGDNNEQFF.

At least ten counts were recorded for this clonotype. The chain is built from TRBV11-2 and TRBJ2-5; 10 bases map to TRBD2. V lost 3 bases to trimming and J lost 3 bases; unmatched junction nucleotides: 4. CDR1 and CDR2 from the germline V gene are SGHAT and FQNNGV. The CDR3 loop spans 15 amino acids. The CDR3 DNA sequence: TGTGCCAGCAGCTTGGAGCTAGCGGGAGAAGAGACCCAGTACTTC. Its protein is CASSLELAGEETQYF.

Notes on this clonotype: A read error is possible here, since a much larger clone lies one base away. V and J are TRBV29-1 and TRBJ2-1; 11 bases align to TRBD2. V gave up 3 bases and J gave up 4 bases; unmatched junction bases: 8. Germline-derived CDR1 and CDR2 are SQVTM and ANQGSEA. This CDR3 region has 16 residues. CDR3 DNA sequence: TGCAGCGTTGATGCCCTAGCGGGAGGACCTTACAATGAGCAGTTCTTC. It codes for CSVDALAGGPYNEQFF.

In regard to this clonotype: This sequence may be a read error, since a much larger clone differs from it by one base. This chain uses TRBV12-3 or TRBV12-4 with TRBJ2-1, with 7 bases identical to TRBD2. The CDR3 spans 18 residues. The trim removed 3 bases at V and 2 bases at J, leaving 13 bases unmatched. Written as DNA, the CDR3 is TGTGCCAGCAGTTTCTCGACTAGCTGGAGTACTACCTACAATGAGCAGTTCTTC. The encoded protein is CASSFSTSWSTTYNEQFF.